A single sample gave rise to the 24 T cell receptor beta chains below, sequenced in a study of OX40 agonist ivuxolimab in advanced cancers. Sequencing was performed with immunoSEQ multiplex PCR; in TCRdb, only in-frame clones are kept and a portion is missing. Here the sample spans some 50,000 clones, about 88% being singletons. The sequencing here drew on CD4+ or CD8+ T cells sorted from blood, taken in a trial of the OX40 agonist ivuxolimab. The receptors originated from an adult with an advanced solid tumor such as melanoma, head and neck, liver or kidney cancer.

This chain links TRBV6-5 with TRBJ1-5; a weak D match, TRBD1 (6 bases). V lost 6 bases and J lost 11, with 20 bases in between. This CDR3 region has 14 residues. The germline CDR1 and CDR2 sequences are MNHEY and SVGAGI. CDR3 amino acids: CASSPLGAPEAQHF. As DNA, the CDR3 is TGTGCCAGCAGCCCTCTGGGGGCCCCTGAAGCCCAGCATTTT.

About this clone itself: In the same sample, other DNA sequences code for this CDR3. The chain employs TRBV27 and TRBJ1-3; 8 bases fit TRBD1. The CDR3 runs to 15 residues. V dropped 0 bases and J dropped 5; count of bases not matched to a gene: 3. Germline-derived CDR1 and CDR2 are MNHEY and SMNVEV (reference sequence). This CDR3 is CASSLSAGGRNTIYF. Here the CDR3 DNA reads TGTGCCAGCAGTTTATCGGCAGGGGGCAGAAACACCATATATTTT.

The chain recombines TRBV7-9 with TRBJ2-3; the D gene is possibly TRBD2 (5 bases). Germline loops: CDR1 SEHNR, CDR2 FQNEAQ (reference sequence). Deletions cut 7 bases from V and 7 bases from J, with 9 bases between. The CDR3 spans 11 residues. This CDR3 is CASKEEYTQYF. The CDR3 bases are TGTGCCAGCAAGGAGGAATATACGCAGTATTTT.

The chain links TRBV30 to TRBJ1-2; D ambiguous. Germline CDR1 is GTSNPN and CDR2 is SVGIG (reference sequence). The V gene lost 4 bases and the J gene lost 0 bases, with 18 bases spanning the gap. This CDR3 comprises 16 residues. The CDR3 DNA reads TGTGCCTGGAACCTCGGAGGCAGCCACGCTAACTATGGCTACACCTTC. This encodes CAWNLGGSHANYGYTF.

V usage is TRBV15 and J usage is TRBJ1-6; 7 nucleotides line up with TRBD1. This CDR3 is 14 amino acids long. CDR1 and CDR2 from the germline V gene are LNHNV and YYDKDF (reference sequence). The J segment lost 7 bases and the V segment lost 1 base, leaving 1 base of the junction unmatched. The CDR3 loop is CATSRVTGNSPLHF. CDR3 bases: TGTGCCACCAGCAGAGTGACAGGGAATTCACCCCTCCACTTT.

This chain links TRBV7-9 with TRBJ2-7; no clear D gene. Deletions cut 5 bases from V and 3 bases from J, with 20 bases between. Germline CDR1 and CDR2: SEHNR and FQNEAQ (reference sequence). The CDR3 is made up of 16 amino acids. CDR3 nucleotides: TGTGCCAGCAGCCCCCCGTTGGCCTCACCCCTCTACGAGCAGTACTTC. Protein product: CASSPPLASPLYEQYF.

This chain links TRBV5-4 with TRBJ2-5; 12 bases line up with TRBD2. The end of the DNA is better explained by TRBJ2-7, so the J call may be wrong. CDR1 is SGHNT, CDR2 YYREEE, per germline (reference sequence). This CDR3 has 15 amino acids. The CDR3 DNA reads TGTGCCAGCAGCGGGGGACTAGCGGGTTCCTACGAGCAGTACTTC. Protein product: CASSGGLAGSYEQYF.

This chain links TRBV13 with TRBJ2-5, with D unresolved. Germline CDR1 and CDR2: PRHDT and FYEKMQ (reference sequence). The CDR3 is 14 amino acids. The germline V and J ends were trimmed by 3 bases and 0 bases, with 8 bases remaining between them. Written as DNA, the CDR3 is TGTGCCAGCAGCTTGGGCCCGTACCAAGAGACCCAGTACTTC. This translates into CASSLGPYQETQYF.

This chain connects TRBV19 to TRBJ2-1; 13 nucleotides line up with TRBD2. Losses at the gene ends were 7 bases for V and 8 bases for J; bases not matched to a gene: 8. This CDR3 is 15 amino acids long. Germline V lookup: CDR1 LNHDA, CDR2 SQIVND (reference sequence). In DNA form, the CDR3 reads TGTGCCAGTACCTCGACTAGCGGGGGGCTTGATGAGCAGTTCTTC. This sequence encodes CASTSTSGGLDEQFF. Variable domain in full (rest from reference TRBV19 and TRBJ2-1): DGGITQSPKYLFRKEGQNVTLSCEQNLNHDAMYWYRQDPGQGLRLIYYSQIVNDFQKGDIAEGYSVSREKKESFPLTVTSAQKNPTAFYLCASTSTSGGLDEQFFGPGTRLTVL.

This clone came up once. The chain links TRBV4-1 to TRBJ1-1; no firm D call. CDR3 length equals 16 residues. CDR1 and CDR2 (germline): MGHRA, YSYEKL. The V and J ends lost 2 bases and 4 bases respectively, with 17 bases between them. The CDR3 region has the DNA TGCGCCAGCAGCCAACAGTGGGGTCTGAGAAGCACTGAAGCTTTCTTT. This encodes CASSQQWGLRSTEAFF.

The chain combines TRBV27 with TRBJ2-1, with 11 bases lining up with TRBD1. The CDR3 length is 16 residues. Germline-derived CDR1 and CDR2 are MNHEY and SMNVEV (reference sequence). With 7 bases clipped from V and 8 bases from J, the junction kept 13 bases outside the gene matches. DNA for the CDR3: TGTGCCAGCACCCTACCCGGGACAGGGGGGTGCGATGAGCAGTTCTTC. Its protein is CASTLPGTGGCDEQFF.

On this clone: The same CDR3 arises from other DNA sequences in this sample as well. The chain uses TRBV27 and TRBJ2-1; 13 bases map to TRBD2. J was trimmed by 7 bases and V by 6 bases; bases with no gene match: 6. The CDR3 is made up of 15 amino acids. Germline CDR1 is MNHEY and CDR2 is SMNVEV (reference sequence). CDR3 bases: TGTGCCAGCAGCTCCGGGACTAGCGGGAAGAATGAGCAGTTCTTC. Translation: CASSSGTSGKNEQFF.

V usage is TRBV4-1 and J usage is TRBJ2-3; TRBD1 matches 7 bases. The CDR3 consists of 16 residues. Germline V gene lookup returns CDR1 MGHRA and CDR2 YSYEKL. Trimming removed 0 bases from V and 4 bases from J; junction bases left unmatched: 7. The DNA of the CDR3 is TGCGCCAGCAGCCAAGACGGACAGGCGGCCCCAGATACGCAGTATTTT. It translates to CASSQDGQAAPDTQYF.

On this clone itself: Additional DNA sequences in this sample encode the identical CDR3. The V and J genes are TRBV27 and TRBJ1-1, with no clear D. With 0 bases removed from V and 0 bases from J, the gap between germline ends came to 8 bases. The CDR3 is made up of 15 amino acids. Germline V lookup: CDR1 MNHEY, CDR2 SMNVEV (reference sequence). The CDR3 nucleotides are TGTGCCAGCAGTTTATCGGCCAGTCTGAACACTGAAGCTTTCTTT. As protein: CASSLSASLNTEAFF.

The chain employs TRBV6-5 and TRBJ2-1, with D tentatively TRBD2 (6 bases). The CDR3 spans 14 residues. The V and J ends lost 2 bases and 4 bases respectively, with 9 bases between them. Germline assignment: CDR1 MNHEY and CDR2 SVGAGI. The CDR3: CASSYGGIYNEQFF. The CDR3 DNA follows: TGTGCCAGCAGTTACGGCGGGATATACAATGAGCAGTTCTTC.

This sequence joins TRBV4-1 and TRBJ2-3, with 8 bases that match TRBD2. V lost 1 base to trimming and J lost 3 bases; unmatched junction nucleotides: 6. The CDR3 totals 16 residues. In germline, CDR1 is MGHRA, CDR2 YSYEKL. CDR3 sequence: CASSQGLGLGTDTQYF. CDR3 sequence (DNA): TGCGCCAGCAGCCAAGGGCTGGGACTAGGGACAGATACGCAGTATTTT.

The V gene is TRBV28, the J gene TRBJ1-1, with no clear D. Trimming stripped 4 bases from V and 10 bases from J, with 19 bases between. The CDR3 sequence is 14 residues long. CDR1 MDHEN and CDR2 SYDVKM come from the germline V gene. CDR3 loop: CASSWTGPESPAFF. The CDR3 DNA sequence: TGTGCCAGCAGTTGGACCGGGCCAGAGTCCCCAGCTTTCTTT.

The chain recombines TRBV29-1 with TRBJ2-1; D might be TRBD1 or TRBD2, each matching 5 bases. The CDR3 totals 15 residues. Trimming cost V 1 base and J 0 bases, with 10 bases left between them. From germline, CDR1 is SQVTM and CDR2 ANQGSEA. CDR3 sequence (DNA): TGCAGCGTTGAAGGGGGGAGCAGCTCCTACAATGAGCAGTTCTTC. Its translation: CSVEGGSSSYNEQFF.

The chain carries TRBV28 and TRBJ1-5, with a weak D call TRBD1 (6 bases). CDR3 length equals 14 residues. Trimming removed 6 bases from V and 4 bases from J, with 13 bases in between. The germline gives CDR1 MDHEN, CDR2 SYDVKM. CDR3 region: CASSQTGRNQPQHF. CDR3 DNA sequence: TGTGCCAGCAGCCAGACAGGTCGTAATCAGCCCCAGCATTTT.

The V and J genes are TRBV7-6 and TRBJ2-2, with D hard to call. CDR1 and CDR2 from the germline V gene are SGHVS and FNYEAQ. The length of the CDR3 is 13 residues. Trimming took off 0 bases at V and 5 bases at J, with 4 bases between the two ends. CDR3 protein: CASSLAVTGELFF. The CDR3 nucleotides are TGTGCCAGCAGCTTAGCAGTTACCGGGGAGCTGTTTTTT.

The CDR3 bases are TGTGCCAGCAGTTTGAAGTCTCTAGCGGGCCGGCCGGATACGCAGTATTTT. Its protein is CASSLKSLAGRPDTQYF. The chain recombines TRBV11-2 with TRBJ2-3; 8 bases agree with TRBD2. Germline V lookup: CDR1 SGHAT, CDR2 FQNNGV. This CDR3 is 17 amino acids long. The junction had 17 bases not matched to a gene; V was cut back by 6 bases and J by 6 bases.

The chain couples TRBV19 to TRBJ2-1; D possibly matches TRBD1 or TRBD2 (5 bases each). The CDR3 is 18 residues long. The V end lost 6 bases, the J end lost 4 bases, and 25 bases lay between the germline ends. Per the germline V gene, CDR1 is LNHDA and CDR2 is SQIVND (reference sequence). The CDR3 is CASSLKPGRKGQYNEQFF. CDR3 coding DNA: TGTGCCAGTAGCCTCAAGCCGGGACGCAAAGGACAATACAATGAGCAGTTCTTC.

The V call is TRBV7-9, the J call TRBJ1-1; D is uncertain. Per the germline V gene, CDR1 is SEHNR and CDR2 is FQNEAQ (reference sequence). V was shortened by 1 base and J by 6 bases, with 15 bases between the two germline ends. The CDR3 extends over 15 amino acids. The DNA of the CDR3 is TGTGCCAGCAGCTTAGTCAGGAGAGGGCGGGCTGAAGCTTTCTTT. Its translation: CASSLVRRGRAEAFF.

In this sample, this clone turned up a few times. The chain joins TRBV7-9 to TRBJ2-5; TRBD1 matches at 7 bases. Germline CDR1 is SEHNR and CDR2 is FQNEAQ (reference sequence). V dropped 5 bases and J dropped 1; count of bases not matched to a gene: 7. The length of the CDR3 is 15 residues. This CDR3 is CASSLETGAQETQYF. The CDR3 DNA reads TGTGCCAGCAGCCTCGAAACAGGGGCCCAAGAGACCCAGTACTTC. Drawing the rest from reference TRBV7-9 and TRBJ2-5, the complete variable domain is DTGVSQNPRHKITKRGQNVTFRCDPISEHNRLYWYRQTLGQGPEFLTYFQNEAQLEKSRLLSDRFSAERPKGSFSTLEIQRTEQGDSAMYLCASSLETGAQETQYFGPGTRLLVL.